Presented here are 10 T cell receptor beta chains from one specimen sequenced in a study of blood T cell repertoires in COVID-19. Generated by immunoSEQ multiplex PCR, the TCRdb table keeps only in-frame clones and is missing some. Here the sample spans 200,000 to 250,000 clones, 70% to 90% being singletons. Sequenced input: peripheral blood. Receptor source: a woman of 80 years or more with acute or convalescent COVID-19.

The chain combines TRBV6-1 with TRBJ1-1; D possibly corresponds to TRBD1 (6 bases). The V and J ends lost 3 bases and 1 base respectively, with 15 bases between them. CDR3 length equals 16 residues. Per germline, CDR1 MNHNS and CDR2 SASEGT. The CDR3 DNA is TGTGCCAGCAGTGACGCAGGGGCTCACCCGAACACTGAAGCTTTCTTT. Residues: CASSDAGAHPNTEAFF.

This clone was found a few times. This chain connects TRBV4-3 to TRBJ2-3; possible D gene TRBD1, 6 bases. This CDR3 spans 16 amino acids. The germline V gene has CDR1 LGHNA and CDR2 YSLEER. V was shortened by 0 bases and J by 1 base, with 11 bases between the two germline ends. CDR3 bases: TGCGCCAGCAGCCAAGAGAGGTCAGGGGGCACAGATACGCAGTATTTT. This encodes CASSQERSGGTDTQYF.

V and J are TRBV3-1 (or the pseudogene TRBV3-2) and TRBJ2-3, with a tentative D call TRBD2 (7 bases). The CDR3 consists of 15 residues. Trimming removed 4 bases at V and 0 bases at J, with 11 bases between. CDR1 and CDR2 (germline): LGHDT, YNNKEL (reference sequence). The CDR3 coding sequence is TGTGCCAGCAGCCTCGGGGGGCCTAGCACAGATACGCAGTATTTT. Its protein is CASSLGGPSTDTQYF.

This clone was seen just once. The chain employs TRBV29-1 and TRBJ1-2, with 7 bases aligning to TRBD1. The CDR3 contains 11 residues. In germline, CDR1 is SQVTM, CDR2 ANQGSEA. V was clipped by 6 bases and J by 6 bases; unmatched bases: 4. The CDR3 bases are TGCAGCGTGAGGACAGGAGATGGCTACACCTTC. This encodes CSVRTGDGYTF.

This clone came up once. Compared with germline, one end of the junction differs, possibly owing to a read error. This chain joins TRBV11-3 and TRBJ1-6; D uncertain. The CDR3 sequence is 14 residues long. CDR1 SGHNT and CDR2 YENEEA come from the germline V gene. The CDR3: CASRLGPLNSPLHF. The CDR3 DNA sequence: TGTGCCAGCCGCTTAGGTCCTCTTAATTCACCCCTCCACTTT.

This chain links TRBV29-1 with TRBJ2-3; D is possibly TRBD1 (5 bases). CDR3 length equals 13 residues. V gave up 7 bases and J gave up 2 bases, with 13 bases separating them. Germline V gives CDR1 SQVTM, CDR2 ANQGSEA. This chain's CDR3 is CSALGADTDTQYF. In nucleotides, the CDR3 is TGCAGCGCCCTAGGGGCCGACACAGATACGCAGTATTTT.

The rearrangement joins TRBV30 to TRBJ1-5; a possible D gene is TRBD1 (6 bases). Trimming removed 0 bases from V and 5 bases from J, with 11 bases in between. The CDR3 consists of 14 residues. CDR1 GTSNPN and CDR2 SVGIG come from the germline V gene (reference sequence). CDR3 region: CAWSVGGADQPQHF. The CDR3 nucleotides read TGTGCCTGGAGTGTGGGGGGGGCTGATCAGCCCCAGCATTTT.

The chain combines TRBV6-6 with TRBJ1-1, with D possibly TRBD1 on 6 matching bases. Germline V CDR1 and CDR2: MNHNY, SVGAGI (reference sequence). The V and J ends lost 5 bases and 5 bases respectively, with 15 bases between them. The CDR3 is made up of 14 amino acids. The chain's CDR3 is CASSRRGGATEAFF. The CDR3 DNA reads as TGTGCCAGCAGTAGGAGGGGGGGCGCGACTGAAGCTTTCTTT.

The V gene is TRBV5-1, the J gene TRBJ2-3, with D possibly matching TRBD1 (6 bases). Deletions cut 7 bases from V and 0 bases from J, with 12 bases between. The CDR3 is made up of 14 amino acids. The germline V gene has CDR1 SGHRS and CDR2 YFSETQ. In DNA form, the CDR3 reads TGCGCCAGCGAACCTACAGGGAGCACAGATACGCAGTATTTT. This gives the protein CASEPTGSTDTQYF.

The J gene is TRBJ1-1, the V gene TRBV4-3, with 7 nucleotides matching TRBD1. V lost 1 base to trimming and J lost 3 bases; unmatched junction nucleotides: 17. There are 19 residues in the CDR3. In germline, CDR1 is LGHNA, CDR2 YSLEER. Here the CDR3 reads CASSQGWNLGQQEDTEAFF. For the CDR3, the DNA is TGCGCCAGCAGCCAAGGTTGGAACTTGGGACAGCAAGAGGACACTGAAGCTTTCTTT.